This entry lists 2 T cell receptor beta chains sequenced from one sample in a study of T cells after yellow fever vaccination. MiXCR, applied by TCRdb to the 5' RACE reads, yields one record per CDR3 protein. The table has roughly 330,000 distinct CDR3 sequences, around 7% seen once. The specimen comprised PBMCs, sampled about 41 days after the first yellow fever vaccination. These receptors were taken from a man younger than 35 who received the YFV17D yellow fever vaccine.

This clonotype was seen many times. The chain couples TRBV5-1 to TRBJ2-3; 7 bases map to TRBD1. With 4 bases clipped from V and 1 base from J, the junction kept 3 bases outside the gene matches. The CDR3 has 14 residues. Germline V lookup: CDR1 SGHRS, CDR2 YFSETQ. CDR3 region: CASSVDRRTDTQYF. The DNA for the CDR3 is TGCGCCAGCAGCGTGGACAGGCGCACAGATACGCAGTATTTT.

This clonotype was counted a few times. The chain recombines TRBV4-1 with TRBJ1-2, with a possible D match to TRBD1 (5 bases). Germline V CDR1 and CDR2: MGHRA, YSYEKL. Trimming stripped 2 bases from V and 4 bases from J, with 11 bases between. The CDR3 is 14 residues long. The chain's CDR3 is CASSQPWGSYGYTF. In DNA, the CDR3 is TGCGCCAGCAGCCAACCTTGGGGGTCCTATGGCTACACCTTC.